This TCR beta chain was identified in a study of cytomegalovirus exposure and HLA in healthy donors. Study results and limitations: TCR beta sequences numbering under 20,000 were associated with HLA alleles at 0.05 false discovery rate in a later analysis. There were a few CMV-associated chains whose specificity for CMV antigens was confirmed in vitro. The authors later linked a missense DCLRE1C variant to TCR beta V- and J-gene trimming.

The CDR3 consists of 15 residues. Germline V gene lookup returns CDR1 MNHEY and CDR2 SVGAGI. Trimming cost V 2 bases and J 1 base, with 11 bases left between them. PCR amplification relied on 60 Vbeta primers (plus 13 Jbeta primers). Clones were read by immunoSEQ multiplex PCR, and TCRdb kept only the in-frame ones, dropping some. The sample comprises around 180,000 clones, 85% of which are singletons, and 1% rests with the top ten. On this clone itself: Its antigen is not identified.

The receptor comes from a boy aged 2 to 10 in good health and CMV-seronegative. Sequences were obtained from PBMCs. The chain couples TRBV6-5 to TRBJ2-5; D may be TRBD1 (5 bases). Here the CDR3 reads CASSYGAAPQETQYF. The DNA for the CDR3 is TGTGCCAGCAGTTACGGGGCAGCACCCCAAGAGACCCAGTACTTC.